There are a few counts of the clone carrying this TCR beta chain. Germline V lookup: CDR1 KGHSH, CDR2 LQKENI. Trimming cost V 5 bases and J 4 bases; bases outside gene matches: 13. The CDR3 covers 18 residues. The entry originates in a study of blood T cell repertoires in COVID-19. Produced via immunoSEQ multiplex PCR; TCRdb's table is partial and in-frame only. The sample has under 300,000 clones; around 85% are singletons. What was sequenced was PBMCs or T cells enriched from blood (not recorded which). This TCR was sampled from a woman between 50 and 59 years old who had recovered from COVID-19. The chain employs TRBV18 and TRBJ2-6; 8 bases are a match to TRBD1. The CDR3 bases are TGTGCCAGCTCAGCCAAGGACAGGGACCTGGTGGGGGCCAACGTCCTGACTTTC. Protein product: CASSAKDRDLVGANVLTF.